What follows are 14 T cell receptor beta chains derived from one specimen sequenced in a study of cytomegalovirus exposure and HLA in healthy donors. The primer mix had 60 Vbeta and 13 Jbeta primers. Sequencing was performed with immunoSEQ multiplex PCR; in TCRdb, only in-frame clones are kept and a portion is missing. The table shows roughly 93,000 clones, with roughly 72% occurring only once. Sequences were obtained from PBMCs. The origin of the receptors is a man aged 25-45 years in good health and CMV-seronegative.

For this clone: The germline gene is not matched at one end of the junction; a read error may be the cause. This chain uses TRBV7-9 with TRBJ2-5; D possibly corresponds to TRBD2 (6 bases). Germline V lookup: CDR1 SEHNR, CDR2 FQNEAQ (reference sequence). The length of the CDR3 is 14 residues. CDR3 coding DNA: TGTTCCAGCAGCTTAGTGAGGAGGGCAGAGACCCAGTACTTC. Protein sequence: CSSSLVRRAETQYF.

CDR3 amino acids: CASSMGTGLMNTEAFF. CDR3 coding DNA: TGTGCCAGTAGTATGGGGACAGGGCTGATGAACACTGAAGCTTTCTTT. The rearrangement joins TRBV19 to TRBJ1-1, with 9 bases aligning to TRBD1. This CDR3 contains 16 residues. V trimming: 3 bases; J trimming: 0 bases; junction bases outside the gene matches: 5. Germline CDR1 LNHDA, CDR2 SQIVND (reference sequence). Together with reference TRBV19 and TRBJ1-1, the CDR3 gives the full variable domain: DGGITQSPKYLFRKEGQNVTLSCEQNLNHDAMYWYRQDPGQGLRLIYYSQIVNDFQKGDIAEGYSVSREKKESFPLTVTSAQKNPTAFYLCASSMGTGLMNTEAFFGQGTRLTVV.

This clone was seen a single time. The chain combines TRBV5-1 with TRBJ1-2, with 7 bases lining up with TRBD1. The CDR3 spans 14 residues. The trim removed 6 bases at V and 6 bases at J, leaving 11 bases unmatched. Germline V gene data show CDR1 as SGHRS and CDR2 as YFSETQ. The CDR3: CASTGVSGGNGYTF. The CDR3 nucleotides are TGCGCCAGCACTGGGGTTTCAGGGGGAAATGGCTACACCTTC.

This chain links TRBV4-3 with TRBJ1-2, with TRBD1 as a possible D gene (5 bases). The germline gives CDR1 LGHNA, CDR2 YSLEER. The CDR3 has 15 residues. V lost 0 bases and J 4 bases, leaving 12 bases between the germline ends. CDR3 sequence reads: CASSQDGAMSYGYTF. The CDR3, as DNA: TGCGCCAGCAGCCAAGATGGGGCAATGAGCTATGGCTACACCTTC.

The chain carries TRBV27 and TRBJ2-2; 8 bases match TRBD1. Germline CDR1 is MNHEY and CDR2 is SMNVEV (reference sequence). J lost 4 bases, V lost 5 bases, and 6 bases had no gene match. The CDR3 runs 15 residues. This chain's CDR3 is CASSRRTGFTGELFF. The CDR3 region has the DNA TGTGCCAGCAGTCGGAGGACAGGGTTCACCGGGGAGCTGTTTTTT.

The V gene is TRBV7-6, the J gene TRBJ1-1; D is unresolved. V gave up 2 bases and J gave up 1 base, with 5 bases separating them. The CDR3 length is 13 residues. CDR1 and CDR2 (germline): SGHVS, FNYEAQ. The CDR3 DNA reads as TGTGCCAGCAGCTTACGGGGGAACACTGAAGCTTTCTTT. Amino acids: CASSLRGNTEAFF. Full variable domain (missing parts from reference TRBV7-6 and TRBJ1-1): GAGVSQSPRYKVTKRGQDVALRCDPISGHVSLYWYRQALGQGPEFLTYFNYEAQQDKSGLPNDRFSAERPEGSISTLTIQRTEQRDSAMYRCASSLRGNTEAFFGQGTRLTVV.

The chain combines TRBV7-9 with TRBJ1-2, with 10 bases fitting TRBD1. With V trimmed by 5 bases and J by 5 bases, 14 bases remained unmatched. The germline CDR1 and CDR2 sequences are SEHNR and FQNEAQ (reference sequence). The CDR3 consists of 17 residues. CDR3 in DNA: TGTGCCAGCAGCCCCCGCGACAGGGGGCAACCCCATTATGGCTACACCTTC. Protein sequence: CASSPRDRGQPHYGYTF.

The J gene is TRBJ2-3, the V gene TRBV9, with D tentatively TRBD2 (6 bases). With 2 bases removed from V and 2 bases from J, the gap between germline ends came to 27 bases. Germline loops: CDR1 SGDLS, CDR2 YYNGEE. The CDR3 sequence is 20 residues long. The CDR3 nucleotides are TGTGCCAGCAGCGTCCCCGCTGGGTTAGTAGCGGATACAAACACAGATACGCAGTATTTT. Translating it yields CASSVPAGLVADTNTDTQYF.

V and J are TRBV9 and TRBJ1-2; unclear D gene. V lost 0 bases and J 4 bases, leaving 13 bases between the germline ends. The CDR3 has 15 residues. The germline CDR1 and CDR2 sequences are SGDLS and YYNGEE. The CDR3 nucleotides read TGTGCCAGCAGCGTAGCGCCAGATAAGATCTATGGCTACACCTTC. Translating it yields CASSVAPDKIYGYTF.

The chain is built from TRBV25-1 and TRBJ1-2; D remains ambiguous. Trimming removed 4 bases at V and 5 bases at J, with 11 bases between. Germline lookup yields CDR1 MGHDK and CDR2 SYGVNS. The CDR3 extends over 13 amino acids. CDR3 residues: CASSGQNAYGYTF. Here the CDR3 DNA reads TGTGCCAGCAGTGGTCAGAACGCTTATGGCTACACCTTC.

V is TRBV7-8 and J is TRBJ1-3; perhaps TRBD1 as D (6 bases). The CDR3 spans 13 residues. The V gene's germline CDR1 is SGHVS and CDR2 FQNEAQ. V shed 6 bases and J shed 1 base, with 7 bases lying between them. The CDR3 here is CASRGASGNTIYF. The CDR3 region has the DNA TGTGCCAGCAGGGGGGCATCTGGAAACACCATATATTTT.

This clone was picked up one time. V is TRBV7-9 and J is TRBJ1-1; 7 positions agree with TRBD1. V shed 5 bases and J 5 bases; nucleotides not matched to a gene: 17. CDR1 is SEHNR and CDR2 is FQNEAQ in the germline V gene (reference sequence). CDR3 length equals 17 residues. The CDR3 nucleotides read TGTGCCAGCAGCCGTACCAGGGGGGAATTTGGTAGGACTGAAGCTTTCTTT. This gives the protein CASSRTRGEFGRTEAFF.

The chain has TRBV28 and TRBJ2-1; TRBD2 matches 8 bases. The CDR3 totals 15 residues. Losses at the gene ends were 5 bases for V and 6 bases for J; bases not matched to a gene: 9. Per the germline V gene, CDR1 is MDHEN and CDR2 is SYDVKM. CDR3 nucleotides: TGTGCCAGCAGTCAGACTAGCGAGGCCTCCAATGAGCAGTTCTTC. Its translation is CASSQTSEASNEQFF.

This chain joins TRBV7-9 and TRBJ1-1; D remains ambiguous. The CDR3 contains 13 residues. The V gene lost 0 bases and the J gene lost 2 bases, with 4 bases spanning the gap. Germline CDR1 and CDR2: SEHNR and FQNEAQ (reference sequence). The CDR3 protein is CASSLAGNTEAFF. The CDR3 DNA reads as TGTGCCAGCAGCTTAGCTGGCAACACTGAAGCTTTCTTT.